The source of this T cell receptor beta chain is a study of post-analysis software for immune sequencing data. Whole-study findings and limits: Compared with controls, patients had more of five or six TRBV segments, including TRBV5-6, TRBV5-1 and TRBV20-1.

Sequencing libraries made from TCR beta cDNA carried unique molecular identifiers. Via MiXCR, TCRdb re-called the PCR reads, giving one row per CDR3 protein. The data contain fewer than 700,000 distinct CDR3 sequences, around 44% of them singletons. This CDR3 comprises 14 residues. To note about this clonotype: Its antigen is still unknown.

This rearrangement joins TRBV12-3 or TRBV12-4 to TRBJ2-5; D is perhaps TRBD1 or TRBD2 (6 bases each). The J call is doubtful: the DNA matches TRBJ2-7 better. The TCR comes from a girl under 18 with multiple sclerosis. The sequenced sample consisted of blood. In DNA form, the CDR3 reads TGTGCCAGCAGTTTAGAGGGGGGTCTAAGCGAGCAGTACTTC. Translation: CASSLEGGLSEQYF.